This is a list of T cell receptor beta chains from one sample in a study. MiXCR, applied by TCRdb to the 5' RACE reads, yields one record per CDR3 protein. This sample yields 45,000 to 70,000 distinct CDR3 sequences, of which around 26% are seen a single time; approximately 3.3% belongs to the top ten. Material for sequencing was tumor-infiltrating memory CD4+ T cells sorted from the breast tumor. The receptors here all came from a female donor with breast cancer. Each CDR3 is given with its conserved first and last residue. Fields, in order: V gene, D gene, clone size, J gene, CDR3 protein, CDR3 DNA. D genes are given only for firm matches. The listing skips clone size in some rows; elsewhere it reads once, few, many or a size class.

V: TRBV6-1
D: -
size: few
J: TRBJ1-5
CDR3: CASKLLQGQPQHF
DNA: TGTGCCAGCAAGTTGCTACAGGGTCAGCCCCAGCATTTT

V: TRBV9
D: -
size: few
J: TRBJ1-1
CDR3: CASSVGVGVMNTEAFF
DNA: TGTGCCAGCAGCGTAGGGGTAGGAGTTATGAACACTGAAGCTTTCTTT

V: TRBV6-5
D: TRBD1
size: few
J: TRBJ1-5
CDR3: CASRKKAGTGTQPQHF
DNA: TGTGCCAGCAGAAAAAAGGCGGGGACAGGGACTCAGCCCCAGCATTTT

V: TRBV20-1
D: TRBD2
size: -
J: TRBJ2-7
CDR3: CSAAGTSGSESYEQYF
DNA: TGCAGTGCTGCCGGGACTAGCGGGAGCGAATCCTACGAGCAGTACTTC

V: TRBV7-2
D: -
size: -
J: TRBJ1-1
CDR3: CASSSTGLNTEAFF
DNA: TGTGCCAGCAGCTCTACAGGTCTGAACACTGAAGCTTTCTTT

V: TRBV20-1
D: -
size: -
J: TRBJ1-2
CDR3: CSARGLNHGYTF
DNA: TGCAGTGCTAGGGGTCTTAACCATGGCTACACCTTC

V: TRBV12-3/TRBV12-4
D: -
size: -
J: TRBJ1-6
CDR3: CASRTNRDDFLTNSPLHF
DNA: TGTGCCAGCAGGACGAACAGGGACGACTTCCTTACTAATTCACCCCTCCACTTT

V: TRBV7-9
D: -
size: few
J: TRBJ1-2
CDR3: CASSIDESGYTF
DNA: TGTGCCAGCAGCATCGACGAGAGCGGCTACACCTTC

V: TRBV4-1
D: -
size: -
J: TRBJ1-5
CDR3: CASSQAGLAGGNQPQHF
DNA: TGCGCCAGCAGCCAAGCCGGGTTGGCAGGGGGCAATCAGCCCCAGCATTTT

V: TRBV7-9
D: -
size: few
J: TRBJ2-7
CDR3: CASTSGRIYEQYF
DNA: TGTGCCAGCACGTCCGGCAGGATCTACGAGCAGTACTTC

V: TRBV5-1
D: -
size: -
J: TRBJ1-1
CDR3: CASSLVQDPRAEAFF
DNA: TGCGCCAGCAGCTTGGTTCAGGACCCAAGGGCTGAAGCTTTCTTT

V: TRBV7-9
D: -
size: few
J: TRBJ2-1
CDR3: CASSFTNEQFF
DNA: TGTGCCAGCTCATTTACCAATGAGCAGTTCTTC

V: TRBV5-1
D: -
size: many
J: TRBJ1-1
CDR3: CASSLQAGTTEAFF
DNA: TGCGCCAGCAGCTTGCAAGCAGGGACCACTGAAGCTTTCTTT

V: TRBV12-3/TRBV12-4
D: -
size: -
J: TRBJ1-5
CDR3: CASSFQGGGQPQHF
DNA: TGTGCCAGCAGTTTTCAAGGCGGCGGTCAGCCCCAGCATTTT

V: TRBV4-3
D: -
size: -
J: TRBJ2-3
CDR3: CASSQDGEGGTQYF
DNA: TGCGCCAGCAGCCAAGATGGTGAGGGAGGTACGCAGTATTTT

V: TRBV9
D: -
size: -
J: TRBJ2-5
CDR3: CASSVGAGGTQETQYF
DNA: TGTGCCAGCAGCGTAGGGGCCGGTGGGACCCAAGAGACCCAGTACTTC

V: TRBV7-6
D: -
size: -
J: TRBJ2-2
CDR3: CASSPHGQTLKGELFF
DNA: TGTGCCAGCAGCCCCCACGGGCAAACCCTCAAAGGGGAGCTGTTTTTT

V: TRBV6-5
D: -
size: few
J: TRBJ2-7
CDR3: CASSFGGGRSEQYF
DNA: TGTGCCAGCAGCTTCGGGGGTGGGAGAAGCGAGCAGTACTTC

V: TRBV6-5
D: TRBD1
size: -
J: TRBJ1-1
CDR3: CASSYSTGRVQAFF
DNA: TGTGCCAGCAGTTACTCGACAGGGCGAGTACAGGCTTTCTTT

V: TRBV28
D: TRBD1
size: few
J: TRBJ1-1
CDR3: CASSFTTGGTEAFF
DNA: TGTGCCAGCAGTTTTACGACAGGGGGCACTGAAGCTTTCTTT

V: TRBV27
D: -
size: few
J: TRBJ2-1
CDR3: CASSWARTERRNEQFF
DNA: TGTGCCAGCAGTTGGGCGAGGACAGAAAGGCGCAATGAGCAGTTCTTC

V: TRBV9
D: TRBD2
size: few
J: TRBJ2-3
CDR3: CASSVSAGLAGGQDTQYF
DNA: TGTGCCAGCAGCGTATCTGCCGGACTAGCGGGAGGGCAAGATACGCAGTATTTT

V: TRBV20-1
D: TRBD2
size: few
J: TRBJ2-3
CDR3: CSAPTSDGTDTQYF
DNA: TGCAGTGCTCCGACTAGCGATGGCACAGATACGCAGTATTTT

V: TRBV6-6
D: -
size: few
J: TRBJ2-1
CDR3: CASSLTRRDNEQFF
DNA: TGTGCCAGCAGTCTCACTAGGAGGGACAATGAGCAGTTCTTC

V: TRBV6-2/TRBV6-3
D: TRBD1
size: -
J: TRBJ1-1
CDR3: CASTTTGGGEAFF
DNA: TGTGCCAGCACCACAACAGGGGGCGGTGAAGCTTTCTTT

V: TRBV12-3/TRBV12-4
D: -
size: -
J: TRBJ2-3
CDR3: CASSLTGEDTQYF
DNA: TGTGCCAGCAGTTTAACCGGGGAAGATACGCAGTATTTT

V: TRBV15
D: TRBD2
size: many
J: TRBJ2-3
CDR3: CATQNRGGADTQYF
DNA: TGTGCCACCCAGAACCGCGGGGGAGCAGATACGCAGTATTTT

V: TRBV3-1
D: -
size: -
J: TRBJ2-7
CDR3: CASSQDVAKEQYF
DNA: TGTGCCAGCAGCCAAGATGTAGCGAAAGAGCAGTACTTC

V: TRBV20-1
D: TRBD2
size: -
J: TRBJ2-2
CDR3: CSARGGGLAGNTGELFF
DNA: TGCAGTGCTAGGGGGGGCGGACTAGCGGGAAACACCGGGGAGCTGTTTTTT

V: TRBV4-2
D: -
size: few
J: TRBJ2-5
CDR3: CASSQAIRGGQETQYF
DNA: TGTGCCAGCAGCCAAGCGATACGAGGGGGGCAAGAGACCCAGTACTTC

V: TRBV19
D: -
size: -
J: TRBJ1-5
CDR3: CATSGGANQPQHF
DNA: TGTGCCACTTCGGGAGGCGCTAATCAGCCCCAGCATTTT

V: TRBV6-1
D: -
size: medium-sized
J: TRBJ1-6
CDR3: CASSGRSLNSPLHF
DNA: TGTGCCAGCAGTGGTCGGAGTCTAAATTCACCCCTCCACTTT

V: TRBV3-1
D: -
size: few
J: TRBJ2-7
CDR3: CASSQESDEQYF
DNA: TGTGCCAGCAGCCAAGAGAGCGACGAGCAGTACTTC

V: TRBV20-1
D: -
size: once
J: TRBJ1-1
CDR3: CSAIEAFF
DNA: TGCAGTGCTATAGAAGCTTTCTTT

V: TRBV20-1
D: -
size: -
J: TRBJ1-1
CDR3: CSVGPGDTEAFF
DNA: TGCAGTGTGGGCCCTGGGGACACTGAAGCTTTCTTT

V: TRBV7-2
D: TRBD1
size: many
J: TRBJ2-5
CDR3: CASSQGARQYF
DNA: TGTGCCAGCAGCCAGGGGGCGCGTCAGTACTTC

V: TRBV12-3/TRBV12-4
D: -
size: -
J: TRBJ2-4
CDR3: CASSLRGAAKNIQYF
DNA: TGTGCCAGCAGTTTACGGGGGGCAGCCAAAAACATTCAGTACTTC

V: TRBV20-1
D: TRBD2
size: -
J: TRBJ2-3
CDR3: CSARGPAGSDTQYF
DNA: TGCAGTGCTAGAGGGCCAGCGGGGTCAGATACGCAGTATTTT

V: TRBV18
D: -
size: few
J: TRBJ2-4
CDR3: CASSGKNIQYF
DNA: TGTGCCAGCTCAGGCAAAAACATTCAGTACTTC